This is a list of T cell receptor beta chains from one sample in a study of OX40 agonist ivuxolimab in advanced cancers. The assay was immunoSEQ multiplex PCR, and TCRdb's table has in-frame clones only and misses some. The data contain about 90,000 clones, 80% to 90% of them seen just once; the ten biggest clones take up 6.5% to 8.5%. Source: CD4+ or CD8+ T cells sorted from blood, taken in a trial of the OX40 agonist ivuxolimab. The receptors come from an adult with an advanced solid tumor such as melanoma, head and neck, liver or kidney cancer. The CDR3 runs from the conserved cysteine through the conserved F or W. D genes are given only for firm matches. Expanded clones are given a class, and other clones once, few, many or no size at all.

V	size	J	D	CDR3	DNA
TRBV28	.	TRBJ1-4	TRBD1	CASSLYRGMEEKLFF	TGTGCCAGCAGTTTGTACAGGGGGATGGAAGAAAAACTGTTTTTT
TRBV28	.	TRBJ2-7	.	CASSLSQRSAYEQYF	TGTGCCAGCAGTTTATCCCAGCGCTCAGCCTACGAGCAGTACTTC
TRBV7-9	.	TRBJ1-1	.	CASSLPRSEAFF	TGTGCCAGCAGCTTACCCAGGTCTGAAGCTTTCTTT
TRBV7-9	.	TRBJ1-2	.	CASSDPEVYGYTF	TGTGCCAGCAGCGATCCGGAGGTCTATGGCTACACCTTC
TRBV25-1	.	TRBJ2-2	.	CASGKYTGELFF	TGTGCCAGCGGGAAGTACACCGGGGAGCTGTTTTTT
TRBV9	.	TRBJ1-2	.	CASSHRLYGYTF	TGTGCCAGCAGCCATAGGCTCTATGGCTACACCTTC
TRBV19	.	TRBJ2-7	TRBD2	CASSIGTSGRNEQYF	TGTGCCAGTAGTATTGGGACTAGCGGGAGGAACGAGCAGTACTTC
TRBV19	.	TRBJ2-2	.	CASRPYISSDTGELFF	TGTGCCAGTAGACCTTATATTTCTAGCGACACCGGGGAGCTGTTTTTT
TRBV30	.	TRBJ2-3	.	CAWGETTDTQYF	TGTGCCTGGGGCGAGACCACAGATACGCAGTATTTT
TRBV7-8	.	TRBJ2-7	.	CASSMDKPYEQYF	TGTGCCAGCAGCATGGACAAGCCCTACGAGCAGTACTTC
TRBV11-1	.	TRBJ2-4	TRBD1	CASSSRYRTGGAAKNIQYF	TGTGCCAGCAGCTCCCGGTATCGAACAGGGGGCGCTGCCAAAAACATTCAGTACTTC
TRBV2	.	TRBJ2-5	.	CASRSGAQYF	TGTGCCAGCAGATCAGGGGCCCAGTACTTC
TRBV7-8	.	TRBJ1-5	.	CASSLTGSRYQPQHF	TGTGCCAGCAGCCTCACAGGGTCTCGCTACCAGCCCCAGCATTTT
TRBV4-1	.	TRBJ1-3	.	CASSRQGITLSGNTIYF	TGCGCCAGCAGCCGCCAGGGAATTACCCTCTCTGGAAACACCATATATTTT
TRBV13	.	TRBJ1-1	.	CASSLRQQVTEAFF	TGTGCCAGCAGCTTACGACAGCAGGTCACTGAAGCTTTCTTT
TRBV7-3	.	TRBJ1-5	.	CASSLDVGQGHQPQHF	TGTGCCAGCAGCTTAGATGTCGGGCAGGGGCACCAGCCCCAGCATTTT
TRBV2	.	TRBJ1-3	.	CASSRTDSGNTIYF	TGTGCCAGCAGTCGGACGGACTCTGGAAACACCATATATTTT
TRBV4-1	.	TRBJ2-1	TRBD2	CASSQHTSGKSKGRYNEQFF	TGCGCCAGCAGCCAACATACTAGCGGGAAATCAAAGGGAAGGTACAATGAGCAGTTCTTC
TRBV12-5	.	TRBJ2-2	TRBD1	CASGQSAGTENTGELFF	TGTGCTAGTGGTCAGAGCGCCGGGACAGAGAACACCGGGGAGCTGTTTTTT
TRBV7-9	.	TRBJ2-1	TRBD2	CASSPQTSGRAKNEQFF	TGTGCCAGCAGCCCCCAAACTAGCGGGAGGGCCAAGAATGAGCAGTTCTTC
TRBV30	.	TRBJ1-5	.	CAWSTQGDQPQHF	TGTGCCTGGAGTACACAGGGAGATCAGCCCCAGCATTTT
TRBV11-3	.	TRBJ1-1	.	CASSSRDRNTEAFF	TGTGCCAGCAGCTCCCGTGACAGGAACACTGAAGCTTTCTTT
TRBV27	.	TRBJ1-2	TRBD1	CASSLTRQGARYGYTF	TGTGCCAGCAGTTTAACCCGACAGGGGGCGCGATATGGCTACACCTTC
TRBV7-6	.	TRBJ2-7	TRBD1	CASSPWTGGHEQYF	TGTGCCAGCAGCCCGTGGACAGGGGGCCACGAGCAGTACTTC
TRBV6-5	.	TRBJ2-4	TRBD1	CASSYVGQGAKNIQYF	TGTGCCAGCAGTTACGTGGGACAGGGAGCCAAAAACATTCAGTACTTC
TRBV6-1	once	TRBJ1-5	.	CASSEVYIRWDQPQHF	TGTGCCAGCAGTGAAGTCTACATTCGATGGGATCAGCCCCAGCATTTT
TRBV6-5	.	TRBJ1-2	TRBD1	CASRGPGQGGYGYTF	TGTGCCAGCAGAGGACCGGGACAGGGGGGGTATGGCTACACCTTC
TRBV30	once	TRBJ1-4	TRBD1	CAWSGQGVKLFF	TGTGCCTGGAGTGGACAGGGGGTAAAACTGTTTTTT
TRBV28	.	TRBJ2-3	.	CASSFSADTQYF	TGTGCCAGCAGTTTCTCAGCGGATACGCAGTATTTT
TRBV27	.	TRBJ2-3	.	CASSLPANTDTQYF	TGTGCCAGCAGTTTACCCGCGAATACAGATACGCAGTATTTT
TRBV10-3	.	TRBJ1-2	.	CAISTDSISTF	TGTGCCATCAGCACGGACAGCATTAGCACCTTC
TRBV19	.	TRBJ1-1	.	CASRRGSNTEAFF	TGTGCCAGTAGAAGGGGGTCGAACACTGAAGCTTTCTTT